A single sample is the source of the 32 T cell receptor beta chains below, sequenced in a study of T cell changes during pregnancy in multiple sclerosis. The data were produced by immunoSEQ multiplex PCR, yet TCRdb's version contains in-frame clones alone and is incomplete. The sample shows tens of thousands of clones, about nine tenths of them seen only once. The material sequenced was CD8+ T cells from peripheral blood mononuclear cells, taken in the second trimester of pregnancy. The receptors shown here come from a female donor with multiple sclerosis, enrolled in a pregnancy study.

The chain links TRBV5-5 to TRBJ2-3, with 12 bases aligning to TRBD2. Trimming took 4 bases from V and 0 from J; bases not matched to a gene: 6. CDR1 and CDR2 from the germline V gene are SGHKS and YYEKEE (reference sequence). The CDR3 has 17 amino acids. This CDR3 reads CASSSPTSGGSTDTQYF. In DNA, the CDR3 is TGTGCCAGCAGCAGCCCTACTAGCGGGGGGAGCACAGATACGCAGTATTTT.

The V and J genes are TRBV7-9 and TRBJ2-1; no clear D gene. There are 15 residues in the CDR3. From germline, CDR1 is SEHNR and CDR2 FQNEAQ (reference sequence). V lost 2 bases to trimming and J lost 1 base, with 9 bases between them. CDR3 loop: CASSLTAASYNEQFF. The CDR3 region has the DNA TGTGCCAGCAGCTTAACAGCCGCTTCCTACAATGAGCAGTTCTTC.

The gene calls are TRBV9 and TRBJ2-7, with 9 bases that match TRBD2. There are 14 residues in the CDR3. Germline V gene lookup returns CDR1 SGDLS and CDR2 YYNGEE. The trim removed 3 bases at V and 4 bases at J, leaving 5 bases unmatched. This chain's CDR3 is CASSAGTSSYEQYF. The CDR3 DNA follows: TGTGCCAGCAGCGCCGGGACTAGCAGTTACGAGCAGTACTTC.

CDR3 residues: CASSLRDSPYEQYF. The CDR3 DNA is TGTGCCAGCAGCTTAAGAGACAGCCCCTACGAGCAGTACTTC. The chain recombines TRBV7-9 with TRBJ2-7; D possibly corresponds to TRBD1 (5 bases). Per germline, CDR1 SEHNR and CDR2 FQNEAQ (reference sequence). The CDR3 runs to 14 residues. V was clipped by 2 bases and J by 2 bases, with 10 bases between them.

The genes are TRBV6-1 and TRBJ2-7, with TRBD1 identical over 9 bases. CDR1 is MNHNS and CDR2 is SASEGT in the germline V gene. Trimming at V came to 4 bases and at J to 3 bases, leaving 10 bases not matched to a gene. The length of the CDR3 is 16 residues. DNA for the CDR3: TGTGCCAGCAGTGTAGGGCGGGGGACAGGGATCTACGAGCAGTACTTC. Translation: CASSVGRGTGIYEQYF.

This rearrangement joins TRBV27 to TRBJ2-5; TRBD2 agrees at 7 bases. CDR1 MNHEY and CDR2 SMNVEV come from the germline V gene (reference sequence). CDR3 length: 14 amino acids. V lost 2 bases to trimming and J lost 5 bases; unmatched junction nucleotides: 5. The CDR3 spells CASSLAGVFETQYF. The CDR3 DNA reads as TGTGCCAGCAGTTTAGCGGGAGTGTTTGAGACCCAGTACTTC.

The genes are TRBV7-9 and TRBJ2-7; D may be TRBD1 (5 bases). V dropped 5 bases and J dropped 0 bases, with 8 bases sitting between them. The length of the CDR3 is 13 residues. Germline V gene data show CDR1 as SEHNR and CDR2 as FQNEAQ (reference sequence). The CDR3 DNA reads as TGTGCCAGCAGCGGGGCAGGCTCCTACGAGCAGTACTTC. It yields the protein CASSGAGSYEQYF.

V is TRBV6-6 and J is TRBJ1-4, with D hard to call. V gave up 10 bases and J gave up 8 bases, with 8 bases separating them. CDR1 MNHNY and CDR2 SVGAGI come from the germline V gene (reference sequence). The CDR3 runs 10 residues. The CDR3 loop is CATLREKLFF. The CDR3 region has the DNA TGTGCCACCCTGAGGGAAAAACTGTTTTTT.

The chain couples TRBV10-3 to TRBJ1-1; D is unresolved. V lost 6 bases and J lost 4, with 15 bases in between. The CDR3 length is 14 residues. Germline-derived CDR1 and CDR2 are ENHRY and SYGVKD. The CDR3 is CAISAGRESTEAFF. The CDR3 DNA sequence: TGTGCCATCAGCGCCGGCCGGGAAAGCACTGAAGCTTTCTTT.

This clone has just one count. This chain uses TRBV7-2 with TRBJ2-7; 8 bases align to TRBD2. The V gene end was trimmed by 2 bases and the J gene end by 5 bases; junction bases not matched to a gene: 8. Germline V gene data show CDR1 as SGHTA and CDR2 as FQGNSA. CDR3 length equals 15 residues. The CDR3, as DNA: TGTGCCAGCAGCTTATCGTCGGGAGGGCCTGACGAGCAGTACTTC. It is translated as CASSLSSGGPDEQYF. Together with reference TRBV7-2 and TRBJ2-7, the CDR3 gives the full variable domain: GAGVSQSPSNKVTEKGKDVELRCDPISGHTALYWYRQSLGQGLEFLIYFQGNSAPDKSGLPSDRFSAERTGGSVSTLTIQRTQQEDSAVYLCASSLSSGGPDEQYFGPGTRLTVT.

The chain joins TRBV5-6 to TRBJ2-4, with 7 bases fitting TRBD1. CDR3 length: 15 amino acids. Germline V gene lookup returns CDR1 SGHDT and CDR2 YYEEEE. The V gene end was trimmed by 4 bases and the J gene end by 6 bases; junction bases not matched to a gene: 10. In DNA, the CDR3 is TGTGCCAGCAGCCCCACGACAGGGTCAGGAAACATTCAGTACTTC. It specifies CASSPTTGSGNIQYF.

The rearrangement joins TRBV9 to TRBJ2-1; 14 bases agree with TRBD2. V was pared by 3 bases and J by 6 bases, with 5 bases of the junction left unmatched. Germline V gene lookup returns CDR1 SGDLS and CDR2 YYNGEE. This CDR3 region has 16 residues. CDR3 in amino acids: CASSDRLAGGGNEQFF. The CDR3 DNA is TGTGCCAGCAGCGATCGACTAGCGGGAGGGGGCAATGAGCAGTTCTTC.

This clone was detected only a few times. The chain joins TRBV5-1 to TRBJ2-5; TRBD2 matches at 15 bases. The CDR3 consists of 20 residues. Trimming at V came to 8 bases and at J to 0 bases, leaving 17 bases not matched to a gene. From germline, CDR1 is SGHRS and CDR2 YFSETQ. This CDR3 reads CASSVSLGLAGGRYQETQYF. The CDR3 nucleotides read TGCGCCAGTTCCGTAAGCCTTGGACTAGCGGGAGGGAGGTACCAAGAGACCCAGTACTTC.

In DNA, the CDR3 is TGTGCCAGCAGCCCAGCTAGCTACGAGCAGTACTTC. Its translation: CASSPASYEQYF. The chain couples TRBV7-9 to TRBJ2-7; D ambiguous. V was shortened by 5 bases and J by 3 bases, with 8 bases between the two germline ends. The V gene's germline CDR1 is SEHNR and CDR2 FQNEAQ (reference sequence). The CDR3 has 12 residues.

This clone was found once. The V gene is TRBV30, the J gene TRBJ2-2; 8 nucleotides align to TRBD2. V trimming: 1 base; J trimming: 10 bases; junction bases outside the gene matches: 8. CDR1 is GTSNPN and CDR2 is SVGIG in the germline V gene (reference sequence). The CDR3 runs 14 residues. CDR3 sequence: CAWSGSREVEELFF. Here the CDR3 DNA reads TGTGCCTGGAGTGGGTCGCGGGAGGTCGAGGAGCTGTTTTTT.

This chain uses TRBV28 with TRBJ2-2; 7 bases fit TRBD1. Losses at the gene ends were 4 bases for V and 0 bases for J; bases not matched to a gene: 5. The CDR3 covers 16 residues. The germline V gene has CDR1 MDHEN and CDR2 SYDVKM. CDR3 residues: CASSYRDSTNTGELFF. The CDR3 DNA is TGTGCCAGCAGTTACCGGGACAGCACGAACACCGGGGAGCTGTTTTTT.

The rearrangement links TRBV5-3 to TRBJ2-7; D is possibly TRBD2 (6 bases). TRBV5-3 is labeled an ORF, and its function is uncertain. CDR3 length: 15 residues. The ends were cut back, 8 bases at V and 0 bases at J, with 18 bases in the middle. This CDR3 reads CASSQEEGSSYEQYF. The DNA of the CDR3 is TGTGCCAGCAGCCAAGAGGAGGGGAGCTCCTACGAGCAGTACTTC.

The chain carries TRBV5-1 and TRBJ2-7; 13 nucleotides align to TRBD2. This CDR3 is built from 15 residues. Germline lookup yields CDR1 SGHRS and CDR2 YFSETQ. V was pared by 3 bases and J by 7 bases, with 7 bases of the junction left unmatched. The CDR3 region is CASSWGTSGNEEQYF. CDR3 nucleotides: TGCGCCAGCAGCTGGGGGACTAGCGGGAACGAAGAGCAGTACTTC.

The J gene is TRBJ2-1, the V gene TRBV5-4; D is possibly TRBD2 (5 bases). Germline V CDR1 and CDR2: SGHNT, YYREEE (reference sequence). The CDR3 extends over 15 amino acids. V lost 3 bases, J lost 0 bases, and 10 bases lay in between. The CDR3 is CASSSAVSSYNEQFF. As DNA, the CDR3 is TGTGCCAGCAGCTCAGCGGTGAGCTCCTACAATGAGCAGTTCTTC.

J is TRBJ2-2 and V is TRBV7-3; 7 bases fit TRBD2. The CDR3 is made up of 12 amino acids. J lost 13 bases, V lost 2 bases, and 4 bases had no gene match. The germline V gene encodes CDR1 SGHTA and CDR2 FQGTGA. The CDR3 sequence: CASSLGASGLFF. The CDR3 bases are TGTGCCAGCAGCTTAGGGGCTAGCGGGCTGTTTTTT. The whole variable domain, filled in from reference TRBV7-3 and TRBJ2-2, reads GAGVSQTPSNKVTEKGKYVELRCDPISGHTALYWYRQSLGQGPEFLIYFQGTGAADDSGLPNDRFFAVRPEGSVSTLKIQRTERGDSAVYLCASSLGASGLFFGEGSRLTVL.

V is TRBV4-3 and J is TRBJ1-3, with 7 nucleotides matching TRBD1. Germline V gene data show CDR1 as LGHNA and CDR2 as YSLEER. With 5 bases clipped from V and 0 bases from J, the junction kept 16 bases outside the gene matches. The CDR3 totals 19 residues. In nucleotides, the CDR3 is TGCGCCAGCAGCTTAATCGACAGGGACCCCACTCTCTCTGGAAACACCATATATTTT. This sequence encodes CASSLIDRDPTLSGNTIYF.

The chain employs TRBV7-9 and TRBJ2-2, with a weak D call TRBD2 (5 bases). CDR3 length equals 17 residues. Per germline, CDR1 SEHNR and CDR2 FQNEAQ (reference sequence). V was pared by 5 bases and J by 5 bases, with 21 bases between. CDR3 region: CASSGYTRGPGTGELFF. CDR3 DNA: TGTGCCAGCAGCGGCTATACTAGAGGCCCGGGGACCGGGGAGCTGTTTTTT.

This chain joins TRBV4-2 and TRBJ2-7; 7 bases are shared with TRBD2. The germline gives CDR1 LGHNA, CDR2 YNFKEQ. This CDR3 region has 16 residues. V gave up 0 bases and J gave up 2 bases; unmatched junction bases: 7. Written as DNA, the CDR3 is TGTGCCAGCAGCCAAGAATCGGGGGAGGGAGCCTACGAGCAGTACTTC. Its translation: CASSQESGEGAYEQYF.

The rearrangement joins TRBV2 to TRBJ2-1, with TRBD2 matching over 7 bases. After removal of 6 bases from V and 4 bases from J, the junction contained 12 bases not matched to a gene. CDR1 is SNHLY and CDR2 is FYNNEI in the germline V gene. The CDR3 spans 16 residues. CDR3 DNA sequence: TGTGCCAGCAGGGGCAGAGAAGCGGGATCTTACAATGAGCAGTTCTTC. This translates into CASRGREAGSYNEQFF.

The V gene is TRBV4-3, the J gene TRBJ2-6; D is unclear. This CDR3 comprises 16 residues. In germline, CDR1 is LGHNA, CDR2 YSLEER. V lost 1 base to trimming and J lost 0 bases, with 7 bases between them. Here the CDR3 DNA reads TGCGCCAGCAGCCAAGGTCCCAGCTCTGGGGCCAACGTCCTGACTTTC. It encodes CASSQGPSSGANVLTF.

This clone was picked up one time. The chain has TRBV23-1 and TRBJ2-7; 7 bases are a match to TRBD1. TRBV23-1 is an open reading frame whose function is uncertain. J lost 0 bases, V lost 3 bases, and 20 bases had no gene match. There are 20 residues in the CDR3. The CDR3 protein is CASSQGRTGDSSFLSYEQYF. CDR3 sequence (DNA): TGCGCCAGCAGTCAGGGTCGGACAGGAGACTCTTCCTTTCTCTCCTACGAGCAGTACTTC.

The chain uses TRBV7-8 and TRBJ2-3, with TRBD2 matching over 14 bases. CDR3 length: 18 residues. CDR1 is SGHVS and CDR2 is FQNEAQ in the germline V gene. The junction had 12 bases not matched to a gene; V was cut back by 5 bases and J by 5 bases. For the CDR3, the DNA is TGTGCCAGCAGCCAACCGAGCAGACTAGCGGGAGGGTTAGATACGCAGTATTTT. The encoded protein is CASSQPSRLAGGLDTQYF.

This chain joins TRBV4-3 and TRBJ2-7; 15 bases align to TRBD2. The V and J ends lost 0 bases and 6 bases, in that order; junction bases with no gene match: 6. This CDR3 has 17 residues. Per germline, CDR1 LGHNA and CDR2 YSLEER. The CDR3 sequence: CASSQDLSGLAGGEQYF. DNA of the CDR3: TGCGCCAGCAGCCAAGATTTATCGGGACTAGCGGGAGGCGAGCAGTACTTC.

Remarks on this clone: In the same sample, other DNA sequences code for this CDR3. The rearrangement links TRBV6-4 to TRBJ2-1, with TRBD2 matching over 8 bases. Germline-derived CDR1 and CDR2 are MRHNA and SNTAGT. The junction had 1 base not matched to a gene; V was cut back by 0 bases and J by 3 bases. The length of the CDR3 is 15 residues. The CDR3 is CASSDSGGGYNEQFF. The DNA of the CDR3 is TGTGCCAGCAGTGACTCCGGGGGGGGCTACAATGAGCAGTTCTTC.

The chain joins TRBV5-4 to TRBJ2-7; TRBD2 matches 14 bases. Trimming removed 4 bases from V and 7 bases from J; junction bases left unmatched: 7. CDR1 is SGHNT, CDR2 YYREEE, per germline (reference sequence). This CDR3 contains 15 residues. The CDR3 nucleotides read TGTGCCAGCAGCAGGGGGACTAGCGGGAGTGGTGAGCAGTACTTC. Translated: CASSRGTSGSGEQYF.

This clone occurred once. The CDR3 protein is CASSQGRTSQGYNEQFF. The DNA of the CDR3 is TGTGCCAGCAGCCAAGGGCGGACTAGCCAAGGGTACAATGAGCAGTTCTTC. V gene TRBV14 combines with J gene TRBJ2-1; the match to TRBD2 covers 8 bases. The CDR3 loop spans 17 amino acids. Germline trimming cut 1 base from V and 4 bases from J; bases unmatched to any gene: 9. Germline V gene lookup returns CDR1 SGHDN and CDR2 FVKESK.

The V call is TRBV14, the J call TRBJ1-3, with D maybe TRBD1 (5 bases). Germline CDR1 is SGHDN and CDR2 is FVKESK. V lost 6 bases to trimming and J lost 2 bases, with 11 bases between them. The CDR3 contains 14 residues. The CDR3 here is CASRAGGAGNTIYF. As DNA, the CDR3 is TGTGCCAGCAGAGCGGGGGGAGCTGGAAACACCATATATTTT.